This T cell receptor beta chain was profiled in a study of post-analysis software for immune sequencing data. Whole-study context: Clinical courses comprised relapsing-remitting, secondary progressive and progressive-relapsing multiple sclerosis.

Whole-study findings and limits: Several TRBV segments (TRBV5-6, TRBV5-1 and TRBV20-1 among them) occurred more frequently in patients than in controls.

Germline assignment: CDR1 SQVTM and CDR2 ANQGSEA. V was clipped by 3 bases and J by 4 bases; unmatched bases: 10. There are 16 residues in the CDR3. The TCR beta cDNA libraries contained unique molecular identifiers. TCRdb ran MiXCR on the PCR reads and lists one entry per CDR3 protein. The data contain some 700,000 distinct CDR3 sequences, roughly three fifths of them singletons. Points on this clonotype: Its antigen is as yet unknown.

This TCR was recovered from a girl aged 2-9 years with multiple sclerosis. What was sequenced was blood. The chain carries TRBV29-1 and TRBJ2-5; 11 nucleotides line up with TRBD2. The CDR3 sequence: CSVEATSGAEGETQYF. The DNA for the CDR3 is TGCAGCGTTGAGGCGACTAGCGGGGCGGAGGGAGAGACCCAGTACTTC. The entire variable domain, with the rest obtained from reference TRBV29-1 and TRBJ2-5, is as follows: SAVISQKPSRDICQRGTSLTIQCQVDSQVTMMFWYRQQPGQSLTLIATANQGSEATYESGFVIDKFPISRPNLTFSTLTVSNMSPEDSSIYLCSVEATSGAEGETQYFGPGTRLLVL.